The 18 T cell receptor beta chains reported below all come from one sample, sequenced in a study of OX40 agonist ivuxolimab in advanced cancers. Clones were sequenced by immunoSEQ multiplex PCR, and TCRdb holds only the in-frame ones, with some missing. The sample contains about 42,000 clones, over 75% of which appear only once. This specimen was CD4+ or CD8+ T cells sorted from blood, taken in a trial of the OX40 agonist ivuxolimab. Every receptor here comes from an adult with an advanced solid tumor such as melanoma, head and neck, liver or kidney cancer.

V is TRBV6-1 and J is TRBJ1-6, with D hard to call. CDR3 length equals 16 residues. Per germline, CDR1 MNHNS and CDR2 SASEGT. V lost 0 bases and J 0 bases, leaving 6 bases between the germline ends. The CDR3 coding sequence is TGTGCCAGCAGTGAAGCGGGGATCTCCTATAATTCACCCCTCCACTTT. It yields the protein CASSEAGISYNSPLHF.

This chain's CDR3 is CASSEEGRGPYEQYF. CDR3 coding DNA: TGTGCCAGCAGTGAAGAAGGCAGGGGACCCTACGAGCAGTACTTC. The V and J genes are TRBV6-1 and TRBJ2-7; tentative D call: TRBD1 (6 bases). The germline V and J ends were trimmed by 1 base and 2 bases, with 12 bases remaining between them. The CDR3 totals 15 residues. Germline V lookup: CDR1 MNHNS, CDR2 SASEGT.

This clone has a handful of counts. This chain links TRBV28 with TRBJ1-2, with D maybe TRBD1 (6 bases). Germline-derived CDR1 and CDR2 are MDHEN and SYDVKM. The CDR3 covers 13 residues. Trimming removed 11 bases at V and 1 base at J, with 14 bases between. CDR3 protein: CAVRGDINYGYTF. For the CDR3, the DNA is TGTGCCGTAAGGGGGGATATTAACTATGGCTACACCTTC.

This chain uses TRBV6-5 with TRBJ2-3; D gene unclear. The length of the CDR3 is 14 residues. CDR1 and CDR2 (germline): MNHEY, SVGAGI. Trimming stripped 0 bases from V and 5 bases from J, with 9 bases between. The CDR3: CASSYSIRIDTQYF. The CDR3 DNA follows: TGTGCCAGCAGTTACTCGATCAGGATAGATACGCAGTATTTT.

V is TRBV11-3 and J is TRBJ2-7; D is perhaps TRBD2 (6 bases). Trimming took 4 bases from V and 5 from J, leaving 18 bases between them. The CDR3 contains 15 residues. Germline CDR1 reads SGHNT; CDR2 reads YENEEA. This CDR3 reads CASSSGTPGVDEQYF. In nucleotides, the CDR3 is TGTGCCAGCAGCTCTGGGACCCCGGGGGTCGACGAGCAGTACTTC.

The rearrangement uses TRBV28 and TRBJ1-1; D unclear. Trimming removed 2 bases at V and 3 bases at J, with 4 bases between. Germline CDR1 is MDHEN and CDR2 is SYDVKM. The CDR3 length is 12 residues. In nucleotides, the CDR3 is TGTGCCAGCAGTTTACAGGACACTGAAGCTTTCTTT. Its translation: CASSLQDTEAFF.

The chain uses TRBV4-2 and TRBJ2-1; no reliable D call. Trimming left V 1 base short and J 1 base short, with 8 bases between. Germline loops: CDR1 LGHNA, CDR2 YNFKEQ. The CDR3 totals 15 residues. The CDR3 nucleotides are TGTGCCAGCAGCCAAGTCCACTCTTCCTACAATGAGCAGTTCTTC. It specifies CASSQVHSSYNEQFF.

The chain has TRBV30 and TRBJ1-2, with a tentative D call TRBD1 (6 bases). The V gene lost 1 base and the J gene lost 4 bases, with 16 bases spanning the gap. The CDR3 spans 15 residues. The V gene's germline CDR1 is GTSNPN and CDR2 SVGIG (reference sequence). CDR3 region: CAWSGLGRGGYGYTF. Written as DNA, the CDR3 is TGTGCCTGGAGTGGCCTCGGCAGGGGAGGCTATGGCTACACCTTC.

The table lists this clone with a count of one. The rearrangement links TRBV7-2 to TRBJ2-5, with a possible D match to TRBD1 (5 bases). The CDR3 runs 14 residues. CDR1 is SGHTA and CDR2 is FQGNSA in the germline V gene. Trimming left V 5 bases short and J 2 bases short, with 12 bases between. The CDR3, as DNA: TGTGCCAGCAGCCTAGGGGTAGTACAAGAGACCCAGTACTTC. Translation: CASSLGVVQETQYF.

The chain has TRBV13 and TRBJ2-7; D perhaps matches TRBD1 (5 bases). CDR1 is PRHDT, CDR2 FYEKMQ, per germline (reference sequence). Deletions cut 3 bases from V and 6 bases from J, with 18 bases between. CDR3 length: 15 amino acids. The CDR3 here is CASSFNPGRNFEQYF. For the CDR3, the DNA is TGTGCCAGCAGCTTTAATCCAGGGCGCAATTTCGAGCAGTACTTC. The whole variable domain, filled in from reference TRBV13 and TRBJ2-7, reads AAGVIQSPRHLIKEKRETATLKCYPIPRHDTVYWYQQGPGQDPQFLISFYEKMQSDKGSIPDRFSAQQFSDYHSELNMSSLELGDSALYFCASSFNPGRNFEQYFGPGTRLTVT.

The chain is built from TRBV29-1 and TRBJ2-7; 8 bases are shared with TRBD1. Germline assignment: CDR1 SQVTM and CDR2 ANQGSEA. The CDR3 totals 13 residues. The V gene end was trimmed by 3 bases and the J gene end by 3 bases; junction bases not matched to a gene: 4. The CDR3 reads CSVDVGQGYEQYF. For the CDR3, the DNA is TGCAGCGTTGATGTAGGACAGGGCTACGAGCAGTACTTC.

This clone was detected only once. CDR3 DNA: TGTGCCAGCAGCGTAGGCGGGGCCAACACCGGGGAGCTGTTTTTT. It encodes CASSVGGANTGELFF. The gene calls are TRBV9 and TRBJ2-2; D possibly corresponds to TRBD2 (6 bases). V lost 0 bases and J lost 2, with 8 bases in between. CDR3 length: 15 amino acids. From germline, CDR1 is SGDLS and CDR2 YYNGEE.

The J gene is TRBJ1-2, the V gene TRBV4-3, with 8 bases matching TRBD1. Germline trimming cut 0 bases from V and 4 bases from J; bases unmatched to any gene: 10. From germline, CDR1 is LGHNA and CDR2 YSLEER. This CDR3 is 17 amino acids long. The CDR3 DNA is TGCGCCAGCAGCCAAGATCTAGGGACAGGTATTCTCTATGGCTACACCTTC. Its protein is CASSQDLGTGILYGYTF.

V gene TRBV11-2 combines with J gene TRBJ2-6, with D uncertain. Trimming pared 7 bases from V and 0 bases from J, leaving 10 bases between. This CDR3 region has 15 residues. Germline V gene data show CDR1 as SGHAT and CDR2 as FQNNGV. The CDR3 reads CASNRLFSGANVLTF. In DNA, the CDR3 is TGTGCCAGCAACCGACTCTTCTCTGGGGCCAACGTCCTGACTTTC.

This clone has more than one count but fewer than ten. The chain couples TRBV7-2 to TRBJ2-3; the match to TRBD2 covers 15 bases. The V and J ends lost 4 bases and 3 bases, in that order; junction bases with no gene match: 2. This CDR3 has 16 residues. The germline V gene has CDR1 SGHTA and CDR2 FQGNSA. The CDR3 here is CASSWGTSGGTDTQYF. CDR3 coding DNA: TGTGCCAGCAGCTGGGGGACTAGCGGGGGGACAGATACGCAGTATTTT.

The rearrangement uses TRBV27 and TRBJ2-3; 7 bases fit TRBD2. The J segment lost 4 bases and the V segment lost 1 base, leaving 8 bases of the junction unmatched. The CDR3 is made up of 16 amino acids. Germline assignment: CDR1 MNHEY and CDR2 SMNVEV (reference sequence). This chain's CDR3 is CASSLWAGVGADTQYF. In nucleotides, the CDR3 is TGTGCCAGCAGTTTATGGGCGGGAGTGGGCGCAGATACGCAGTATTTT.

The J gene is TRBJ2-5, the V gene TRBV7-9, with 8 positions matching TRBD2. Germline V gene data show CDR1 as SEHNR and CDR2 as FQNEAQ (reference sequence). The CDR3 extends over 15 amino acids. V lost 5 bases to trimming and J lost 0 bases; unmatched junction nucleotides: 5. The DNA for the CDR3 is TGTGCCAGCAGCCGGACGGGAGGGAACCAAGAGACCCAGTACTTC. It is translated as CASSRTGGNQETQYF.

The chain carries TRBV7-9 and TRBJ2-3; 10 nucleotides line up with TRBD2. Trimming at V came to 1 base and at J to 0 bases, leaving 10 bases not matched to a gene. CDR3 length equals 19 residues. Germline V CDR1 and CDR2: SEHNR, FQNEAQ (reference sequence). The CDR3: CASSLDSILAGGSTDTQYF. In DNA form, the CDR3 reads TGTGCCAGCAGCTTAGATTCCATTTTAGCGGGAGGAAGCACAGATACGCAGTATTTT. Supplemented by reference TRBV7-9 and TRBJ2-3, the full variable domain reads DTGVSQNPRHKITKRGQNVTFRCDPISEHNRLYWYRQTLGQGPEFLTYFQNEAQLEKSRLLSDRFSAERPKGSFSTLEIQRTEQGDSAMYLCASSLDSILAGGSTDTQYFGPGTRLTVL.